This passage covers 29 T cell receptor beta chains from one sample sequenced in a study of naive and memory T cell subsets. Amplification of ligated cDNA took four PCR rounds with SP2 and nested alpha and beta constant primers. TCRdb re-called the 5' RACE reads through MiXCR, storing one row per CDR3 protein. The sample holds about 48,000 distinct CDR3 sequences, 4% to 5% seen once. A UMI-containing oligonucleotide was joined by 3' ligation to the TCR cDNA template. These receptors all come from a female donor in good health.

The rearrangement links TRBV24-1 to TRBJ2-1, with 9 bases fitting TRBD1. The CDR3 has 15 amino acids. From germline, CDR1 is KGHDR and CDR2 SFDVKD. V lost 7 bases to trimming and J lost 4 bases; unmatched junction nucleotides: 7. The CDR3 reads CATRRSTGGYNEQFF. DNA for the CDR3: TGTGCCACCAGAAGATCGACAGGGGGGTACAATGAGCAGTTCTTC.

This clonotype was detected ten times or more. This chain joins TRBV29-1 and TRBJ1-2, with unresolved D. In germline, CDR1 is SQVTM, CDR2 ANQGSEA. The CDR3 is 12 residues long. V lost 4 bases and J 2 bases, leaving 8 bases between the germline ends. CDR3 DNA sequence: TGCAGCGTTGCGTCAGTAAACTATGGCTACACCTTC. Encoded protein: CSVASVNYGYTF.

This clonotype was counted many times. The gene calls are TRBV14 and TRBJ2-4; unclear D gene. CDR3 length: 12 amino acids. V lost 1 base and J lost 3, with 1 base in between. The germline V gene has CDR1 SGHDN and CDR2 FVKESK. In DNA, the CDR3 is TGTGCCAGCAGCCAAGTCAAAAACATTCAGTACTTC. Protein product: CASSQVKNIQYF. Together with reference TRBV14 and TRBJ2-4, the CDR3 gives the full variable domain: EAGVTQFPSHSVIEKGQTVTLRCDPISGHDNLYWYRRVMGKEIKFLLHFVKESKQDESGMPNNRFLAERTGGTYSTLKVQPAELEDSGVYFCASSQVKNIQYFGAGTRLSVL.

At least ten counts were recorded for this clonotype. The V call is TRBV12-3 or TRBV12-4, the J call TRBJ2-1; D is unclear. Deletions cut 5 bases from V and 1 base from J, with 12 bases between. The CDR3 totals 15 residues. Written as DNA, the CDR3 is TGTGCCAGCAGTCTACGGGCCCTTTCCTACAATGAGCAGTTCTTC. It is translated as CASSLRALSYNEQFF.

Many counts were recorded for this clonotype. The rearrangement uses TRBV28 and TRBJ2-7; D unresolved. This CDR3 is 11 amino acids long. V was trimmed by 3 bases and J by 3 bases, leaving 3 bases between them. Germline CDR1 and CDR2: MDHEN and SYDVKM. CDR3 sequence (DNA): TGTGCCAGCAGTTTGATCTACGAGCAGTACTTC. The encoded protein is CASSLIYEQYF. Using reference TRBV28 and TRBJ2-7 for the parts outside the CDR3, the full variable domain is DVKVTQSSRYLVKRTGEKVFLECVQDMDHENMFWYRQDPGLGLRLIYFSYDVKMKEKGDIPEGYSVSREKKERFSLILESASTNQTSMYLCASSLIYEQYFGPGTRLTVT.

This clonotype has ten or more counts. The chain links TRBV7-2 to TRBJ2-1; 9 bases match TRBD2. The CDR3 sequence is 15 residues long. V was pared by 5 bases and J by 6 bases, with 8 bases of the junction left unmatched. Germline CDR1 is SGHTA and CDR2 is FQGNSA. CDR3 region: CASSPAGTSFNEQFF. CDR3 in DNA: TGTGCCAGCAGCCCCGCGGGGACTAGCTTCAATGAGCAGTTCTTC.

This clonotype has at least ten counts. The V and J genes are TRBV29-1 and TRBJ1-4, with D perhaps matching TRBD1 (5 bases). Germline V gene lookup returns CDR1 SQVTM and CDR2 ANQGSEA. V lost 6 bases and J lost 8, with 16 bases in between. CDR3 length: 13 residues. CDR3 bases: TGCAGCGTCCGGGACCTAGGTCAGGAAAAACTGTTTTTT. This encodes CSVRDLGQEKLFF.

This clonotype was seen repeatedly, ten times or more. The V call is TRBV4-1, the J call TRBJ1-5; a possible D gene is TRBD1 (5 bases). In germline, CDR1 is MGHRA, CDR2 YSYEKL. The germline V and J ends were trimmed by 3 bases and 4 bases, with 19 bases remaining between them. CDR3 length: 17 residues. The CDR3 loop reads CASSQVGTGLANQPQHF. CDR3 nucleotides: TGCGCCAGCAGCCAGGTGGGGACCGGGCTCGCAAATCAGCCCCAGCATTTT.

This clonotype has at least ten counts. The gene calls are TRBV28 and TRBJ1-5, with TRBD1 identical over 8 bases. The CDR3 extends over 17 amino acids. Germline V gene data show CDR1 as MDHEN and CDR2 as SYDVKM. V dropped 5 bases and J dropped 0; count of bases not matched to a gene: 9. As DNA, the CDR3 is TGTGCCAGCAGTCCCACAGGGGGGATGTATAGCAATCAGCCCCAGCATTTT. Translation: CASSPTGGMYSNQPQHF. Using reference TRBV28 and TRBJ1-5 for the parts outside the CDR3, the full variable domain is DVKVTQSSRYLVKRTGEKVFLECVQDMDHENMFWYRQDPGLGLRLIYFSYDVKMKEKGDIPEGYSVSREKKERFSLILESASTNQTSMYLCASSPTGGMYSNQPQHFGDGTRLSIL.

This clonotype was counted ten times or more. This rearrangement joins TRBV29-1 to TRBJ2-7; 9 nucleotides align to TRBD1. The CDR3 loop spans 14 amino acids. Trimming took 6 bases from V and 6 from J; bases not matched to a gene: 12. Germline values: CDR1 SQVTM, CDR2 ANQGSEA. The DNA for the CDR3 is TGCAGCGTGGAATTCGGGACAGGGCCCGCCGAGCAGTACTTC. This codes for CSVEFGTGPAEQYF.

This clonotype was counted ten times or more. This chain connects TRBV11-2 to TRBJ2-3; D gene ambiguous. The CDR3 totals 15 residues. CDR1 is SGHAT and CDR2 is FQNNGV in the germline V gene. Trimming removed 1 base from V and 2 bases from J, with 10 bases in between. This CDR3 is CASSLVPEFTDTQYF. CDR3 DNA sequence: TGTGCCAGCAGCTTAGTCCCAGAATTCACAGATACGCAGTATTTT.

The table lists this clonotype with many counts. The gene calls are TRBV11-1 and TRBJ1-1; 8 nucleotides agree with TRBD1. The CDR3 runs to 13 residues. V lost 6 bases to trimming and J lost 4 bases; unmatched junction nucleotides: 4. The germline V gene encodes CDR1 SGHAT and CDR2 FQDESV (reference sequence). CDR3 DNA sequence: TGTGCCAGCAGACAGACAGGGGCCACTGAAGCTTTCTTT. Its protein product is CASRQTGATEAFF.

Comment on this clonotype: It may be a read error: a sequence one base away is much more abundant. The V and J genes are TRBV6-4 and TRBJ2-3; 7 bases line up with TRBD2. This CDR3 comprises 15 residues. Germline CDR1 MRHNA, CDR2 SNTAGT. The CDR3 coding sequence is TGTGCCAGCAGTGAGTGGCGGGGGAGCACAGATACGCAGTGTTTT. It specifies CASSEWRGSTDTQCF.

This clonotype was found many times. The V and J genes are TRBV28 and TRBJ2-7; 10 positions match TRBD1. CDR1 is MDHEN, CDR2 SYDVKM, per germline. The CDR3 has 14 residues. With V trimmed by 1 base and J by 7 bases, 4 bases remained unmatched. The DNA of the CDR3 is TGTGCCAGCAGTTTATCCGGACAGGGGGGTGAGCAGTACTTC. It translates to CASSLSGQGGEQYF.

The chain uses TRBV29-1 and TRBJ2-7; 10 bases match TRBD1. The ends lost 4 bases at V and 0 bases at J; junction bases unmatched: 6. The CDR3 length is 15 residues. CDR1 and CDR2 from the germline V gene are SQVTM and ANQGSEA. The DNA of the CDR3 is TGCAGCGTTGCCTCTTGGACAGGGGGCTCCTACGAGCAGTACTTC. This gives the protein CSVASWTGGSYEQYF.

This clonotype was observed at least ten times. This chain uses TRBV3-1 with TRBJ2-2; possible D gene TRBD2, 6 bases. The germline V gene encodes CDR1 LGHDT and CDR2 YNNKEL (reference sequence). V lost 4 bases to trimming and J lost 7 bases, with 13 bases between them. CDR3 length: 14 amino acids. The CDR3 DNA sequence: TGTGCCAGCAGCCCACCACTAGCTAACGGGGAGCTGTTTTTT. Translated, it gives CASSPPLANGELFF.

This clonotype was counted many times. CDR3 region: CASSSRPSANYGYTF. CDR3 in DNA: TGTGCCAGTAGTTCTCGACCGTCAGCTAACTATGGCTACACCTTC. The gene calls are TRBV19 and TRBJ1-2; unclear D gene. This CDR3 is built from 15 residues. The V gene lost 5 bases and the J gene lost 0 bases, with 13 bases spanning the gap. In germline, CDR1 is LNHDA, CDR2 SQIVND (reference sequence).

This clonotype was seen ten or more times. The J gene is TRBJ1-1, the V gene TRBV7-3, with D perhaps matching TRBD1 (5 bases). The CDR3 spans 13 residues. Trimming stripped 4 bases from V and 3 bases from J, with 9 bases between. Germline loops: CDR1 SGHTA, CDR2 FQGTGA. This CDR3 reads CASSSQGYTEAFF. DNA of the CDR3: TGTGCCAGCAGCTCCCAGGGCTACACTGAAGCTTTCTTT.

In its sample, this clonotype was seen many times. The V call is TRBV6-5, the J call TRBJ1-6, with D possibly being TRBD1 (5 bases). This CDR3 is 14 amino acids long. Trimming took 8 bases from V and 13 from J, leaving 21 bases between them. Germline V lookup: CDR1 MNHEY, CDR2 SVGAGI. The CDR3 here is CASSDISGRNPLHF. CDR3 nucleotides: TGTGCCAGCTCGGATATATCGGGACGTAACCCCCTCCACTTT.

This clonotype was found many times. This sequence joins TRBV18 and TRBJ1-1; 8 bases align to TRBD1. The V and J ends lost 3 bases and 11 bases, in that order; junction bases with no gene match: 5. This CDR3 is 12 amino acids long. Per the germline V gene, CDR1 is KGHSH and CDR2 is LQKENI. CDR3 region: CASSPSTGDAFF. CDR3 nucleotide sequence: TGTGCCAGCTCACCCTCGACAGGGGATGCTTTCTTT.

This clonotype was observed at least ten times. The chain uses TRBV11-2 and TRBJ1-4; 7 positions agree with TRBD1. The CDR3 totals 15 residues. Losses at the gene ends were 5 bases for V and 4 bases for J; bases not matched to a gene: 7. CDR1 and CDR2 (germline): SGHAT, FQNNGV. The chain's CDR3 is CASSLSGQINEKLFF. CDR3 sequence (DNA): TGTGCCAGCAGCCTATCGGGACAGATTAATGAAAAACTGTTTTTT.

The V call is TRBV12-3 or TRBV12-4, the J call TRBJ2-7, with 7 nucleotides matching TRBD2. The CDR3 has 15 amino acids. The junction had 10 bases not matched to a gene; V was cut back by 6 bases and J by 2 bases. The CDR3 is CASSQIAGHAYEQYF. The CDR3 DNA sequence: TGTGCCAGCAGCCAAATAGCGGGCCACGCCTACGAGCAGTACTTC.

This clonotype was observed a few times. CDR3 loop: CASSLAGGGEQFF. The CDR3 DNA reads as TGTGCCAGCAGTTTAGCGGGGGGGGGCGAGCAGTTCTTC. V is TRBV28 and J is TRBJ2-1; TRBD2 matches 9 bases. This CDR3 is 13 amino acids long. The germline CDR1 and CDR2 sequences are MDHEN and SYDVKM. J was trimmed by 10 bases and V by 2 bases; bases with no gene match: 3.

This clonotype has ten or more counts. The genes are TRBV4-2 and TRBJ2-2, with D possibly matching TRBD1 (6 bases). The CDR3 extends over 18 amino acids. Trimming took off 0 bases at V and 0 bases at J, with 14 bases between the two ends. Germline CDR1 is LGHNA and CDR2 is YNFKEQ. For the CDR3, the DNA is TGTGCCAGCAGCCAAGATCTTTCCGGGGACACGAACACCGGGGAGCTGTTTTTT. Translation: CASSQDLSGDTNTGELFF.

This clonotype has just a few counts. The chain recombines TRBV4-1 with TRBJ2-1; 7 positions agree with TRBD1. This CDR3 has 16 residues. Germline-derived CDR1 and CDR2 are MGHRA and YSYEKL. The J segment lost 2 bases and the V segment lost 4 bases, leaving 8 bases of the junction unmatched. The CDR3 is CASSLQGTTTYNEQFF. In DNA, the CDR3 is TGCGCCAGCAGCCTACAGGGGACAACGACCTACAATGAGCAGTTCTTC.

The gene calls are TRBV28 and TRBJ2-5; 8 positions match TRBD1. The V and J ends lost 6 bases and 1 base, in that order; junction bases with no gene match: 1. Germline values: CDR1 MDHEN, CDR2 SYDVKM. The CDR3 has 13 residues. The CDR3 region is CASRDRAQETQYF. CDR3 sequence (DNA): TGTGCCAGCAGGGACAGGGCCCAAGAGACCCAGTACTTC.

Comment on this clonotype: It may be a read error: a sequence one base away is much more abundant. V gene TRBV24-1 combines with J gene TRBJ2-2; 13 positions match TRBD2. The CDR3 length is 17 residues. CDR1 is KGHDR and CDR2 is SFDVKD in the germline V gene. V shed 4 bases, J shed 5 bases, and the junction held 6 bases outside the gene matches. The CDR3, as DNA: TGTGCCACCAGTGACCCGACTAGCGGGAGGTGTACCGGGGAGCTGTTTTTT. This codes for CATSDPTSGRCTGELFF.

The sample holds many counts of this clonotype. The V gene is TRBV7-2, the J gene TRBJ2-7, with 9 bases fitting TRBD2. This CDR3 region has 17 residues. Germline-derived CDR1 and CDR2 are SGHTA and FQGNSA. Trimming took 2 bases from V and 2 from J; bases not matched to a gene: 10. CDR3 region: CASSLQFLAGGPYEQYF. DNA for the CDR3: TGTGCCAGCAGCTTACAGTTCCTTGCGGGAGGGCCCTACGAGCAGTACTTC.

This clonotype was picked up many times. The V call is TRBV20-1, the J call TRBJ2-7; no clear D. Germline values: CDR1 DFQATT, CDR2 SNEGSKA (reference sequence). The CDR3 has 12 residues. With 0 bases removed from V and 2 bases from J, the gap between germline ends came to 5 bases. The CDR3 DNA sequence: TGCAGTGCTAGAGATAATACCTACGAGCAGTACTTC. This translates into CSARDNTYEQYF.